Listed below are T cell receptor beta chains from one sample, sequenced in a study of vaccination and CD4 T cells after COVID-19. These receptors lack a known antigen. Each CDR3 protein is one row after TCRdb ran MiXCR on the PCR reads. The sample includes about 10,000 distinct CDR3 sequences, 50% to 65% seen only once; the top ten take under 25%. Specimen: CD4+ T cells from blood, cultured in vitro. The receptors were sampled from a human donor in good health. CDR3s include the opening cysteine and the closing phenylalanine or tryptophan. A D gene is named only where the DNA matches it firmly. Part of the rows lack a size; the others show once, few, many or a class for expanded clones.

TRBD2 . TRBJ2-2 TRBV7-2 TGTGCCAGCAGGCCACCGGGACTAGCGGGGCTGACTGGGGAGCTGTTTTTT CASRPPGLAGLTGELFF
. medium-sized TRBJ2-5 TRBV15 TGTGCCACCGGGCACGGCGGGATGGGAGTAGGCGAGACCCAGTACTTC CATGHGGMGVGETQYF
. . TRBJ2-2 TRBV12-3/TRBV12-4 TGTGCCAGCAGACCTCCGGGACGGAACACCGGGGAGCTGTTTTTT CASRPPGRNTGELFF
TRBD1 few TRBJ2-2 TRBV7-9 TGTGCCAGCAGCTTAGCAGGGGGCCGGGCCGGGGAGCTGTTTTTT CASSLAGGRAGELFF
. . TRBJ2-3 TRBV30 TGTGCCTGGAGTGTACGGCTAGCCACAGATACGCAGTATTTT CAWSVRLATDTQYF
. . TRBJ2-2 TRBV7-2 TGTGCCAGCACCCTCCGGGGGTTTATTGGCACCGGGGAGCTGTTTTTT CASTLRGFIGTGELFF
. . TRBJ1-2 TRBV19 TGTGCCAGTAGTCCCGGGGGGGGCAACTATGGCTACACCTTC CASSPGGGNYGYTF
TRBD2 . TRBJ2-3 TRBV7-2 TGTGCCAGCAGCTCCCGTAGGGTAGCGGGGGGGAACCTCCATACGCAGTATTTT CASSSRRVAGGNLHTQYF
. once TRBJ2-7 TRBV20-1 TGCAGCCTCACCCGGACAGCCTCCTACGAGCAGTACTTC CSLTRTASYEQYF
. once TRBJ1-3 TRBV28 TGTGCCAGCAGTTTGGCTGCATTGTCAAGCTCTGGAAACACCATATATTTT CASSLAALSSSGNTIYF
TRBD2 . TRBJ2-1 TRBV24-1 TGTGCCACCAGTGATCGGGCCGGGACTAGCGGGAGAAGGGATGAGCAGTTCTTC CATSDRAGTSGRRDEQFF
. . TRBJ1-5 TRBV19 TGTGCCAGTATCAGCGTGGGAGGTAGGAGCAATCAGCCCCAGCATTTT CASISVGGRSNQPQHF
. few TRBJ2-2 TRBV15 TGTGCCACCAGCAGGGAGAACACCGGGGAGCTGTTTTTT CATSRENTGELFF
TRBD2 . TRBJ2-2 TRBV10-1 TGCGCCAGCAGTGAGGAACTAGCGGGAGCGTACACCGGGGAGCTGTTTTTT CASSEELAGAYTGELFF
TRBD1 . TRBJ2-1 TRBV6-2/TRBV6-3 TGTGCCAGCAACCGGGGACAGGGGGTCTATGAGCAGTTCTTC CASNRGQGVYEQFF
. . TRBJ2-1 TRBV20-1 TGCAGTGCTAGACGACCGGTTAGCTCCTACAATGAGCAGTTCTTC CSARRPVSSYNEQFF
TRBD1 . TRBJ1-1 TRBV25-1 TGTGCCAGCACCTTAGGGACAGGGGGGCCGAACACTGAAGCTTTCTTT CASTLGTGGPNTEAFF
TRBD1 . TRBJ1-1 TRBV19 TGTGCCAGTAGGGGGGGACAGAAGACTGAAGCTTTCTTT CASRGGQKTEAFF
TRBD1 . TRBJ2-2 TRBV20-1 TGCAGTGCTAGACCCGGGACAGACACCGGGGAGCTGTTTTTT CSARPGTDTGELFF
TRBD1 . TRBJ2-7 TRBV12-3/TRBV12-4 TGTGCCAGCAGGGGGACAGGGGGCCGCTACGAGCAGTACTTC CASRGTGGRYEQYF
. . TRBJ1-5 TRBV28 TGTGCCAGCAGGCGTGACATTAACCAGCATTTT CASRRDINQHF
. few TRBJ2-2 TRBV2 TGTGCCAGCAGTGAGGTGGTAACGGGGGAGCTGTTTTTT CASSEVVTGELFF
. . TRBJ1-1 TRBV7-6 TGTGCCAGCAGCTTAGGCGGGGGAGCTGAAGCTTTCTTT CASSLGGGAEAFF
TRBD2 once TRBJ2-1 TRBV7-2 TGTGCCAGCAGCCCCGAGGGAGCGGGGTCTTACAATGAGCAGTTCTTC CASSPEGAGSYNEQFF
. once TRBJ1-1 TRBV28 TGTGCCAGCAGTCCCACAGGGTACCGTGACACTGAAGCTTTCTTT CASSPTGYRDTEAFF
. . TRBJ1-1 TRBV24-1 TGTGCCACCAGTGATATTCCGCGGACACCGAGGAACACTGAAGCTTTCTTT CATSDIPRTPRNTEAFF
TRBD1 . TRBJ1-1 TRBV7-2 TGTGCCAGCAGTCCCTTCGGGGGACAGGGAAGCACTGAAGCTTTCTTT CASSPFGGQGSTEAFF